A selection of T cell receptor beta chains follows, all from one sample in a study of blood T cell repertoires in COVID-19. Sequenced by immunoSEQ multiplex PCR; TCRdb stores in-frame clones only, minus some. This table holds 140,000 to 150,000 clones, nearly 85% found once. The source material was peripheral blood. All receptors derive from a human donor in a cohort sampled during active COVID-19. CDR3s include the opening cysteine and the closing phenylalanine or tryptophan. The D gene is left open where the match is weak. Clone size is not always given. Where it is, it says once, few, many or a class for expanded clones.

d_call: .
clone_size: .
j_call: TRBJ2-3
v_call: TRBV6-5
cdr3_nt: TGTGCCAGCTTAGCGCCTTGGGGAGATACGCAGTATTTT
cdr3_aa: CASLAPWGDTQYF

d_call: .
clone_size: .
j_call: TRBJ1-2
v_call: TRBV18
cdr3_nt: TGTGCCAGCTCACCGTCCGGTGGCTACACCTTC
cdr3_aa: CASSPSGGYTF

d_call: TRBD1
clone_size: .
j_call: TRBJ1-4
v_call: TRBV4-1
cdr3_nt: TGCGCCAGCAGCCAAGATCCCAGGGGGACCCTTAATGAAAAACTGTTTTTT
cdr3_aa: CASSQDPRGTLNEKLFF

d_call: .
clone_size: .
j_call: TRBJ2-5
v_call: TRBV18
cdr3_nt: TGTGCCAGCTCGCCACGGAGGGAATCAGAGACCCAGTACTTC
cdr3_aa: CASSPRRESETQYF

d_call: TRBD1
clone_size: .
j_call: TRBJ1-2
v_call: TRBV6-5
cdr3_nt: TGTGCCAGCAGTTTGGGACAGGGGGTATGGAATGGCTACACCTTC
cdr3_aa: CASSLGQGVWNGYTF

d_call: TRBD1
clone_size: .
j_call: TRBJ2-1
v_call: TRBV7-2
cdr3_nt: TGTGCCAGCAGCTTGGACAGGGATTTTGGTGAGCAGTTCTTC
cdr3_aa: CASSLDRDFGEQFF

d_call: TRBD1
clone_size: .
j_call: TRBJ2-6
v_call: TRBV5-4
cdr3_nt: TGTGCCAGCAGCGTAGGACAGGGGGCGCCTGGGGCCAACGTCCTGACTTTC
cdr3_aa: CASSVGQGAPGANVLTF

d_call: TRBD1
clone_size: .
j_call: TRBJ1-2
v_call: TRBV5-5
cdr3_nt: TGTGCCAGCAGCGGCGGGACAGGGGGCGCGGAGGGTGGCTACACCTTC
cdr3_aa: CASSGGTGGAEGGYTF

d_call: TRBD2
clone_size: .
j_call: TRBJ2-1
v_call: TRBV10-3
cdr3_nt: TGTGCCATCAGAAGCGGGAGTCCGCCCTACAATGAGCAGTTCTTC
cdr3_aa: CAIRSGSPPYNEQFF

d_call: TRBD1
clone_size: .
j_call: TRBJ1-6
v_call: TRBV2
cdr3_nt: TGTGCCAGCAGTCCCAGGGGGCAGGACAATTCACCCCTCCACTTT
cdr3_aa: CASSPRGQDNSPLHF

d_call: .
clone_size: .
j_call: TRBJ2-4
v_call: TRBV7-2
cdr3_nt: TGTGCCAGCAGCTTAGCCAGGGCGAACATTCAGTACTTC
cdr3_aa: CASSLARANIQYF

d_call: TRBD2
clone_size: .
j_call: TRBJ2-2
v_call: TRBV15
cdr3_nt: TGTGCCACCAGCAGAGCCCTGGGACTAGCGGGGAGGGTCACCGGGGAGCTGTTTTTT
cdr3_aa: CATSRALGLAGRVTGELFF

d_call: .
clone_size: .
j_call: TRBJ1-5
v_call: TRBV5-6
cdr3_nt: TGTGCCAGCAGCTCTTATGACAGTTCCAATCAGCCCCAGCATTTT
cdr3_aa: CASSSYDSSNQPQHF

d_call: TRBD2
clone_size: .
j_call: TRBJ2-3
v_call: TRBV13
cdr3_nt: TGTGCCAGCAGCTTAGGGACTAGCGGTTACACAGATACGCAGTATTTT
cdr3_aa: CASSLGTSGYTDTQYF

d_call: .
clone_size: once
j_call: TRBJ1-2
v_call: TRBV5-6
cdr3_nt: TGTGCCAGCAGCTTGGTGGTGGGTCAGACATCTAATGGCTACACCTTC
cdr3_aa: CASSLVVGQTSNGYTF

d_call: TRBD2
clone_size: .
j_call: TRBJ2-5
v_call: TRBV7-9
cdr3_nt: TGTGCCAGCAGCCTTAGTCAGGGAGGGGAGACCCAGTACTTC
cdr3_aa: CASSLSQGGETQYF

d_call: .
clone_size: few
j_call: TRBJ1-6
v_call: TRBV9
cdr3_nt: TGTGCCAGCAGCGAGGGGGTAGGATCACCCCTCCACTTT
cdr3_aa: CASSEGVGSPLHF

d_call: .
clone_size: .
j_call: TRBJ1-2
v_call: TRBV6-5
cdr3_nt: TGTGCCAGCAGAGAGGAGGGATATGGCTACACCTTC
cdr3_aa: CASREEGYGYTF